This entry features one TCR beta chain sequence. The sample originates from a study of blood T cell repertoires in COVID-19. Study summary: Acute and convalescent COVID-19 samples came from the United States, Italy and Spain. In each case, the material was cDNA or gDNA derived from T cells, B-cell-depleted T cells, or PBMCs.

Methods used by the authors: The authors estimated nucleated cell counts from reference gene primer amplification. Clones were sequenced by immunoSEQ multiplex PCR, and TCRdb holds only the in-frame ones, with some missing. V and J calls and clone size are those listed in that table; D and trimming were worked out from the DNA. In the table there are around 70,000 clones, more than 75% of which are singletons. The receptor's source is a human donor in a cohort sampled during active COVID-19. Sequencing was performed on peripheral blood.

The CDR3 nucleotides read TGTGCCAGCAGCTTAGGGACAGTCCTTCGGGGGACCCAGTACTTC. Protein product: CASSLGTVLRGTQYF. The chain employs TRBV7-2 and TRBJ2-5, with D possibly matching TRBD1 (6 bases). The CDR3 consists of 15 residues. Trimming stripped 1 base from V and 7 bases from J, with 16 bases between. The V gene's germline CDR1 is SGHTA and CDR2 FQGNSA.